This T cell receptor (beta chain) was identified in a study of cytomegalovirus exposure and HLA in healthy donors. General study results and limits: In a later analysis, several top co-occurrence clusters appeared linked to parvovirus B19, influenza, CMV and Epstein-Barr virus. High specificity and sensitivity for cytomegalovirus status were reported for the classifier. It has been reported that TCR beta sequences accurately predicted the HLA-A and HLA-B alleles of most subjects. It was 160 or so TCR beta chains that were listed as cytomegalovirus-associated.

To note about this clone: Its antigen is unknown.

Trimming shortened V by 0 bases and J by 7 bases, and 26 bases separated the two germline ends. The CDR3 sequence is 19 residues long. It was with 60 Vbeta and 13 Jbeta primers that the PCR ran. Profiling relied on immunoSEQ multiplex PCR, and the TCRdb table lists in-frame clones only, not all of them. The sample has 150,000 to 200,000 clones, 68% seen once. Sequencing was carried out using PBMCs. The chain uses TRBV23-1 and TRBJ2-3; D unresolved. TRBV23-1 is sorted into the ORF group, with uncertain function. This sequence was found in a woman aged 18-29 years in good health and CMV-seropositive. The CDR3 is CASSQSYLRRLLPPNTQYF. DNA of the CDR3: TGCGCCAGCAGTCAATCCTATTTGCGACGTCTACTACCCCCTAATACGCAGTATTTT.